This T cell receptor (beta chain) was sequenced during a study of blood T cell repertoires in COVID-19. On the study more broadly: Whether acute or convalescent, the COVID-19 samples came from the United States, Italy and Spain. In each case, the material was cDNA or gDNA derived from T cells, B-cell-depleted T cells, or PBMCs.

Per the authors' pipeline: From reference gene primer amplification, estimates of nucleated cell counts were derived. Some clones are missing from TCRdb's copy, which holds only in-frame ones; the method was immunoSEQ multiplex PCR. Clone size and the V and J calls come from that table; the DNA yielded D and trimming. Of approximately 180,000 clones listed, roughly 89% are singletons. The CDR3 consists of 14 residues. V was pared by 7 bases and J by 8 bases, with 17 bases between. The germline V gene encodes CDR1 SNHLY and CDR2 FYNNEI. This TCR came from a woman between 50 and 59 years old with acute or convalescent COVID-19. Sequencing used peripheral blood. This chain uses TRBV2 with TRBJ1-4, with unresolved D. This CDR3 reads CASTQGRPLEKLFF. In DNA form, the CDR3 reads TGTGCCAGCACTCAAGGCAGGCCGCTAGAAAAACTGTTTTTT.